This T cell receptor (beta chain) was retrieved from a study of cytomegalovirus exposure and HLA in healthy donors. Overall study findings and caveats: In a later analysis, 16,951 TCR beta sequences were associated with HLA alleles at 0.05 false discovery rate. Later analysis revealed greater clonal expansion in HLA-associated TCR beta chains than in equally common others. Across donors, most TCRs were seen rarely, yet some public ones were widespread.

Turning to this clone: Its antigen is still unknown.

The PCR had 60 Vbeta and 13 Jbeta primers. The table came from immunoSEQ multiplex PCR; TCRdb's copy has only in-frame clones and leaves some out. The sample shows around 140,000 clones, about three quarters of them seen only once. This CDR3 is built from 14 residues. Trimming took 1 base from V and 3 from J, leaving 8 bases between them. Germline V gene data show CDR1 as SGHVS and CDR2 as FNYEAQ. The receptor comes from a man aged 45-65 years in good health and CMV-seropositive. Sequenced sample: PBMCs. V and J are TRBV7-6 and TRBJ2-3; maybe TRBD1 (5 bases). The CDR3 coding sequence is TGTGCCAGCAGCTTAGGTGCAGGGACAGATACGCAGTATTTT. Translation: CASSLGAGTDTQYF.